These T cell receptor beta chains were read from a single sample in a study of cytomegalovirus exposure and HLA in healthy donors. Produced via immunoSEQ multiplex PCR; TCRdb's table is partial and in-frame only. The sample has about 140,000 clones, approximately 60% seen once. The sequencing sample was made of PBMCs. These receptors were taken from a human donor in good health. CDR3s include the opening cysteine and the closing phenylalanine or tryptophan. Each record gives: J gene, V gene, D gene, clone size, CDR3 DNA, CDR3 protein. A D gene is named only where the DNA matches it firmly. Size is omitted from some rows. Given values are once, few, many or a class for expanded clones.

j_gene: TRBJ2-1; v_gene: TRBV18; d_gene: TRBD1; abundance: .; CDR3nt: TGTGCCAGCTCTCTCGGACAGGGGAGTAATGAGCAGTTCTTC; CDR3aa: CASSLGQGSNEQFF
j_gene: TRBJ2-5; v_gene: TRBV7-3; d_gene: TRBD2; abundance: .; CDR3nt: TGTGCCAGCAGCTTAATAGCGGGGGGGCTAGGGGACCAGTACTTC; CDR3aa: CASSLIAGGLGDQYF
j_gene: TRBJ1-5; v_gene: TRBV23-1; d_gene: TRBD1; abundance: .; CDR3nt: TGCGCCAGCAGTCAATTCGGACAGGGGTATCGGCCCCAGCATTTT; CDR3aa: CASSQFGQGYRPQHF
j_gene: TRBJ2-2; v_gene: TRBV5-1; d_gene: .; abundance: .; CDR3nt: TGCGCCAGCAGGGGTAGGGGTTTTTGGGAAACCGGGGAGCTGTTTTTT; CDR3aa: CASRGRGFWETGELFF
j_gene: TRBJ1-2; v_gene: TRBV2; d_gene: .; abundance: .; CDR3nt: TGTGCCAGCAGTGAACATCAATCGGCAGGGAAAGACTATGGCTACACCTTC; CDR3aa: CASSEHQSAGKDYGYTF
j_gene: TRBJ1-2; v_gene: TRBV7-9; d_gene: .; abundance: .; CDR3nt: TGTGCCAGCCACCAAACGGGACTCCTGAAGTATGGCTACACCTTC; CDR3aa: CASHQTGLLKYGYTF
j_gene: TRBJ1-6; v_gene: TRBV6-1; d_gene: .; abundance: .; CDR3nt: TGTGCCAGCAGTACCCGGACGGGCGGGAATTCACCCCTCCACTTT; CDR3aa: CASSTRTGGNSPLHF
j_gene: TRBJ2-7; v_gene: TRBV5-4; d_gene: TRBD2; abundance: .; CDR3nt: TGTGCCAGCAGCATAGGGACTAGCGGGTTTTACGAGCAGTACTTC; CDR3aa: CASSIGTSGFYEQYF
j_gene: TRBJ2-7; v_gene: TRBV28; d_gene: .; abundance: .; CDR3nt: TGTGCCAGCAGTTCCCTGACAGTCTCGGCCTACGAGCAGTACTTC; CDR3aa: CASSSLTVSAYEQYF
j_gene: TRBJ2-7; v_gene: TRBV27; d_gene: TRBD1; abundance: .; CDR3nt: TGTGCCAGCAGTCAACTGCGGACAGGGACGGGCGAGCAGTACTTC; CDR3aa: CASSQLRTGTGEQYF
j_gene: TRBJ2-4; v_gene: TRBV30; d_gene: .; abundance: few; CDR3nt: TGTGCCTGGAGTCTAGCGCTAGCCAAAAACATTCAGTACTTC; CDR3aa: CAWSLALAKNIQYF
j_gene: TRBJ2-5; v_gene: TRBV28; d_gene: .; abundance: .; CDR3nt: TGTGCCAGCATGGCAGGCCAAGAGACCCAGTACTTC; CDR3aa: CASMAGQETQYF
j_gene: TRBJ2-5; v_gene: TRBV14; d_gene: .; abundance: .; CDR3nt: TGTGCCAGCAGCCAAGCCCGTGGAGAGCAAGAGACCCAGTACTTC; CDR3aa: CASSQARGEQETQYF
j_gene: TRBJ2-1; v_gene: TRBV11-2; d_gene: .; abundance: few; CDR3nt: TGTGCCAGCGGATTAGGGCAGGCCTCTTACAATGAGCAGTTCTTC; CDR3aa: CASGLGQASYNEQFF
j_gene: TRBJ2-7; v_gene: TRBV27; d_gene: .; abundance: once; CDR3nt: TGTGCCAGCAGTTTATCCCGGACACCGTACGAGCAGTACTTC; CDR3aa: CASSLSRTPYEQYF
j_gene: TRBJ1-2; v_gene: TRBV28; d_gene: .; abundance: few; CDR3nt: TGTGCCAGCAGCGGGGGGCAATACATCGATGGCTACACCTTC; CDR3aa: CASSGGQYIDGYTF
j_gene: TRBJ2-7; v_gene: TRBV28; d_gene: TRBD1; abundance: .; CDR3nt: TGTGCCAGCAGGTTAGGGGGCGCCGGCTACGAGCAGTACTTC; CDR3aa: CASRLGGAGYEQYF
j_gene: TRBJ1-4; v_gene: TRBV7-9; d_gene: TRBD1; abundance: few; CDR3nt: TGTGCCAGCAGCCCCGGACAGGGGAACGAAAAACTGTTTTTT; CDR3aa: CASSPGQGNEKLFF
j_gene: TRBJ2-7; v_gene: TRBV7-9; d_gene: .; abundance: few; CDR3nt: TGTGCCAGCAGATATGCGGGCGGGACAGATTACGAGCAGTACTTC; CDR3aa: CASRYAGGTDYEQYF
j_gene: TRBJ2-7; v_gene: TRBV28; d_gene: TRBD1; abundance: .; CDR3nt: TGTGCCAGCAGAGACAGGGGACCCTACGAGCAGTACTTC; CDR3aa: CASRDRGPYEQYF
j_gene: TRBJ1-1; v_gene: TRBV15; d_gene: .; abundance: .; CDR3nt: TGTGCCACCAGCAGAGCTGGGTCGGGCACTGAAGCTTTCTTT; CDR3aa: CATSRAGSGTEAFF
j_gene: TRBJ2-7; v_gene: TRBV7-6; d_gene: .; abundance: .; CDR3nt: TGTGCCAGCAGCTTAGAAGCCAGGGATTACGAGCAGTACTTC; CDR3aa: CASSLEARDYEQYF
j_gene: TRBJ1-1; v_gene: TRBV27; d_gene: TRBD1; abundance: .; CDR3nt: TGTGCCAGCAGTTTCGACAGGGAGAACACTGAAGCTTTCTTT; CDR3aa: CASSFDRENTEAFF
j_gene: TRBJ2-3; v_gene: TRBV27; d_gene: .; abundance: .; CDR3nt: TGTGCCAGCAGTTTATCGCCAGGGCCCACAGATACGCAGTATTTT; CDR3aa: CASSLSPGPTDTQYF
j_gene: TRBJ2-2; v_gene: TRBV4-1; d_gene: TRBD1; abundance: few; CDR3nt: TGCGCCAGCAGCCAAGTGGGGACAGGGAGAATGAACACCGGGGAGCTGTTTTTT; CDR3aa: CASSQVGTGRMNTGELFF
j_gene: TRBJ2-6; v_gene: TRBV7-8; d_gene: TRBD2; abundance: once; CDR3nt: TGTGCCAGCAGCCCCAAGGCACTAGCGAGGACTGGGGCCAACGTCCTGACTTTC; CDR3aa: CASSPKALARTGANVLTF
j_gene: TRBJ2-7; v_gene: TRBV18; d_gene: TRBD1; abundance: few; CDR3nt: TGTGCCAGCTCATCCGACAGGGGGGTCTACGAGCAGTACTTC; CDR3aa: CASSSDRGVYEQYF
j_gene: TRBJ1-5; v_gene: TRBV2; d_gene: .; abundance: few; CDR3nt: TGTGCCAGCAGCGAGGGATTATCAGGGCCCCAGCATTTT; CDR3aa: CASSEGLSGPQHF
j_gene: TRBJ2-7; v_gene: TRBV2; d_gene: TRBD2; abundance: .; CDR3nt: TGTGCCAGCAGTGACGGACTAGCGGGAGAGACCTACGAGCAGTACTTC; CDR3aa: CASSDGLAGETYEQYF
j_gene: TRBJ2-1; v_gene: TRBV28; d_gene: TRBD2; abundance: few; CDR3nt: TGTGCCAGCACCCCTGAGACTAGCGGAACCTCCTACAATGAGCAGTTCTTC; CDR3aa: CASTPETSGTSYNEQFF
j_gene: TRBJ2-1; v_gene: TRBV4-1; d_gene: TRBD2; abundance: .; CDR3nt: TGCGCCAGCTCTGGTAGCGGGACAAGCTCCTACAATGAGCAGTTCTTC; CDR3aa: CASSGSGTSSYNEQFF
j_gene: TRBJ2-1; v_gene: TRBV11-2; d_gene: .; abundance: few; CDR3nt: TGTGCCAGCAGCTTAGCCAGGTCCTACAATGAGCAGTTCTTC; CDR3aa: CASSLARSYNEQFF
j_gene: TRBJ2-1; v_gene: TRBV27; d_gene: .; abundance: .; CDR3nt: TGTGCCAGCAGTTTAAAGGGGGGGAGTTACAATGAGCAGTTCTTC; CDR3aa: CASSLKGGSYNEQFF
j_gene: TRBJ2-4; v_gene: TRBV7-2; d_gene: TRBD2; abundance: .; CDR3nt: TGTGCCAGCACCCGCAGGGCTAGCGGGAGCGCCAAAAACATTCAGTACTTC; CDR3aa: CASTRRASGSAKNIQYF
j_gene: TRBJ1-5; v_gene: TRBV25-1; d_gene: .; abundance: few; CDR3nt: TGTGCCAGCAGCGAGACAGCTTTCAATCAGCCCCAGCATTTT; CDR3aa: CASSETAFNQPQHF
j_gene: TRBJ1-2; v_gene: TRBV27; d_gene: .; abundance: few; CDR3nt: TGTGCCAGCAGCGCAGGGCGTAACTATGGCTACACCTTC; CDR3aa: CASSAGRNYGYTF
j_gene: TRBJ2-1; v_gene: TRBV2; d_gene: .; abundance: .; CDR3nt: TGTGCCAGCAGTGGCACATCCGATGAGCAGTTCTTC; CDR3aa: CASSGTSDEQFF
j_gene: TRBJ2-6; v_gene: TRBV5-1; d_gene: .; abundance: .; CDR3nt: TGCGCCAGCAGCTTGGGGCAGTACAGCTCTGGGGCCAACGTCCTGACTTTC; CDR3aa: CASSLGQYSSGANVLTF
j_gene: TRBJ2-7; v_gene: TRBV28; d_gene: .; abundance: .; CDR3nt: TGTGCCAGCGCCTTCGAGTACGAGCAGTACTTC; CDR3aa: CASAFEYEQYF
j_gene: TRBJ2-5; v_gene: TRBV25-1; d_gene: .; abundance: .; CDR3nt: TGTGCCAGCAGTGAATATGGGGGGGCGCTCGGCAAAGAGACCCAGTACTTC; CDR3aa: CASSEYGGALGKETQYF
j_gene: TRBJ1-2; v_gene: TRBV10-2; d_gene: .; abundance: .; CDR3nt: TGCGCCAGCTCGCCCAACCCGGATGGCTACACCTTC; CDR3aa: CASSPNPDGYTF
j_gene: TRBJ2-1; v_gene: TRBV5-1; d_gene: TRBD1; abundance: .; CDR3nt: TGCGCCAGCAGTTTACAGGGGGCGGCTGATGAGCAGTTCTTC; CDR3aa: CASSLQGAADEQFF
j_gene: TRBJ1-2; v_gene: TRBV11-2; d_gene: .; abundance: once; CDR3nt: TGTGCCAGCAGCTTTTCAGACTATGGCTACACCTTC; CDR3aa: CASSFSDYGYTF
j_gene: TRBJ2-1; v_gene: TRBV5-1; d_gene: TRBD2; abundance: .; CDR3nt: TGCGCCAGCAGCGCCGGGACTAGCGCCTACAATGAGCAGTTCTTC; CDR3aa: CASSAGTSAYNEQFF
j_gene: TRBJ2-7; v_gene: TRBV28; d_gene: TRBD2; abundance: .; CDR3nt: TGTGCCAGCAGTTTCGGCGGTAGCGGGAGGAGCACGGGGCAGTACTTC; CDR3aa: CASSFGGSGRSTGQYF
j_gene: TRBJ2-3; v_gene: TRBV7-2; d_gene: .; abundance: .; CDR3nt: TGTGCCAGCAGCTTAGGTCTAGGAACGGGGGATACGCAGTATTTT; CDR3aa: CASSLGLGTGDTQYF
j_gene: TRBJ2-5; v_gene: TRBV5-1; d_gene: .; abundance: .; CDR3nt: TGCGCCAGCAGCTTGCGGGCCAGGGAAAGCCGGGAGACCCAGTACTTC; CDR3aa: CASSLRARESRETQYF
j_gene: TRBJ2-3; v_gene: TRBV7-2; d_gene: .; abundance: .; CDR3nt: TGTGCCAGCAGCTGGAGAGTAGAGGGTGGTGCAGATACGCAGTATTTT; CDR3aa: CASSWRVEGGADTQYF
j_gene: TRBJ1-5; v_gene: TRBV4-1; d_gene: .; abundance: .; CDR3nt: TGCGCCAGCAGCCCGCAGTATAGCAATCAGCCCCAGCATTTT; CDR3aa: CASSPQYSNQPQHF
j_gene: TRBJ1-4; v_gene: TRBV15; d_gene: .; abundance: .; CDR3nt: TGTGCCACTCGGGGGAAGGACGACCGGGATGAAAAACTGTTTTTT; CDR3aa: CATRGKDDRDEKLFF
j_gene: TRBJ1-1; v_gene: TRBV19; d_gene: .; abundance: .; CDR3nt: TGTGCCAGTAGAGGGAGGGCAGAGGGCACTGAAGCTTTCTTT; CDR3aa: CASRGRAEGTEAFF
j_gene: TRBJ2-7; v_gene: TRBV19; d_gene: TRBD2; abundance: .; CDR3nt: TGTGCCAGTAGTATTCGGGCACATACCGGGACTAGCGGGACCTACGAGCAGTACTTC; CDR3aa: CASSIRAHTGTSGTYEQYF
j_gene: TRBJ2-1; v_gene: TRBV5-4; d_gene: TRBD1; abundance: few; CDR3nt: TGTGCCAGCAGCCTGTCGGGGACAGACAATGAGCAGTTCTTC; CDR3aa: CASSLSGTDNEQFF
j_gene: TRBJ2-3; v_gene: TRBV4-3; d_gene: TRBD2; abundance: .; CDR3nt: TGCGCCAGCAGCCAAGATGGGACTAGCGGGAGCTGGACAGATACGCAGTATTTT; CDR3aa: CASSQDGTSGSWTDTQYF
j_gene: TRBJ1-1; v_gene: TRBV2; d_gene: .; abundance: .; CDR3nt: TGTGCCAGCCAAGGGAGGGGGAACACTGAAGCTTTCTTT; CDR3aa: CASQGRGNTEAFF
j_gene: TRBJ2-7; v_gene: TRBV10-3; d_gene: .; abundance: once; CDR3nt: TGTGCCATCAGTGAGCGACAGTTCTCCTACGAGCAGTACTTC; CDR3aa: CAISERQFSYEQYF
j_gene: TRBJ2-3; v_gene: TRBV5-1; d_gene: TRBD1; abundance: .; CDR3nt: TGCGCCAGCAGCACCGGGACAGGGGGCCCAGATACGCAGTATTTT; CDR3aa: CASSTGTGGPDTQYF